This record concerns one TCR beta chain sequence. Its matching antigen is unknown. This specimen comes from a study of vaccination effects on CD4 cells after COVID-19. Assay: immunoSEQ multiplex PCR; the TCRdb copy retains only in-frame clones and omits some. The sample contains roughly 35,000 clones, roughly 72% of which appear only once. Sequencing followed a ViraFEST assay step that expanded antigen-specific CD4+ T cells with viral peptide pools. Isolation of CD4+ T cells took place after 10 days of culture. Negative nucleocapsid antibody tests before and after vaccination confirmed no previous SARS-CoV-2 infection. The authors exchanged half the medium for IL-2 medium on days 3 and 7. Germline V gene lookup returns CDR1 MGHRA and CDR2 YSYEKL. Deletions cut 0 bases from V and 0 bases from J, with 18 bases between. This CDR3 has 20 residues.

The receptor's source is a human donor who received a COVID-19 vaccine. The source material was CD4+ T cells from PBMCs cultured with HCoV-OC43 spike peptides, sampled before COVID-19 vaccination. Regarding subset: HCoV-OC43 spike overlapping peptide pool stimulation. The V and J genes are TRBV4-1 and TRBJ1-6, with unresolved D. The chain's CDR3 is CASSQEGRQAPSSYNSPLHF. The CDR3, as DNA: TGCGCCAGCAGCCAAGAGGGCAGGCAGGCCCCGAGCTCCTATAATTCACCCCTCCACTTT.